The 23 T cell receptor beta chains listed next were all sequenced from one sample in a study of blood T cell repertoires in COVID-19. Sequencing used immunoSEQ multiplex PCR; TCRdb keeps in-frame clones, though not all of them. This table holds about 140,000 clones, more than 75% found once. What was sequenced was peripheral blood. These receptors were collected from a human donor with acute or convalescent COVID-19. The donor label of this sample is uncertain.

The J gene is TRBJ1-1, the V gene TRBV6-1, with unresolved D. Trimming cost V 3 bases and J 2 bases, with 7 bases left between them. This CDR3 contains 13 residues. In germline, CDR1 is MNHNS, CDR2 SASEGT. CDR3 residues: CASSDTVNTEAFF. CDR3 in DNA: TGTGCCAGCAGTGACACGGTCAACACTGAAGCTTTCTTT.

The CDR3 DNA follows: TGTGCCAGCAGTTTAGGGGGGGGCAATCAGCCCCAGCATTTT. Protein: CASSLGGGNQPQHF. The chain is built from TRBV27 and TRBJ1-5; maybe TRBD1 (5 bases). The CDR3 sequence is 14 residues long. The germline V and J ends were trimmed by 2 bases and 2 bases, with 7 bases remaining between them. Per germline, CDR1 MNHEY and CDR2 SMNVEV (reference sequence).

This rearrangement joins TRBV15 to TRBJ2-2; TRBD1 matches at 9 bases. Germline V gene lookup returns CDR1 LNHNV and CDR2 YYDKDF (reference sequence). CDR3 length equals 17 residues. V was clipped by 3 bases and J by 4 bases; unmatched bases: 9. CDR3 DNA: TGTGCCACCAGCAGGCGCCCGGGACAGGGTTCCACCGGGGAGCTGTTTTTT. Translation gives CATSRRPGQGSTGELFF.

In this sample, this clone turned up once. The chain recombines TRBV19 with TRBJ2-5, with TRBD1 identical over 8 bases. The V gene end was trimmed by 3 bases and the J gene end by 5 bases; junction bases not matched to a gene: 5. The CDR3 has 14 amino acids. Germline V gene lookup returns CDR1 LNHDA and CDR2 SQIVND (reference sequence). Written as DNA, the CDR3 is TGTGCCAGTAGTATGACAGGGGCTGTGGAGACCCAGTACTTC. This gives the protein CASSMTGAVETQYF. Based on the CDR3 plus reference TRBV19 and TRBJ2-5, the full variable domain is DGGITQSPKYLFRKEGQNVTLSCEQNLNHDAMYWYRQDPGQGLRLIYYSQIVNDFQKGDIAEGYSVSREKKESFPLTVTSAQKNPTAFYLCASSMTGAVETQYFGPGTRLLVL.

V gene TRBV6-5 combines with J gene TRBJ1-2; TRBD1 might be the D (5 bases). V was shortened by 11 bases and J by 5 bases, with 15 bases between the two germline ends. Germline V gives CDR1 MNHEY, CDR2 SVGAGI. There are 12 residues in the CDR3. CDR3 coding DNA: TGTGCCTCCCAGGGCAGCTCTTATGGCTACACCTTC. Translated, it gives CASQGSSYGYTF.

The J gene is TRBJ2-3, the V gene TRBV5-1; weak D call: TRBD1 (5 bases). Germline V lookup: CDR1 SGHRS, CDR2 YFSETQ. The CDR3 is 14 residues long. V lost 4 bases, J lost 4 bases, and 13 bases lay in between. The CDR3 spells CASSPGGASDTQYF. CDR3 in DNA: TGCGCCAGCAGCCCCGGTGGGGCCTCAGATACGCAGTATTTT.

CDR3 in amino acids: CASSLYPPWQGTFYGYTF. In nucleotides, the CDR3 is TGTGCCAGCAGTTTATACCCGCCGTGGCAGGGAACCTTCTATGGCTACACCTTC. The genes are TRBV27 and TRBJ1-2; D perhaps matches TRBD1 (5 bases). The CDR3 runs 18 residues. The germline V gene encodes CDR1 MNHEY and CDR2 SMNVEV (reference sequence). V lost 1 base, J lost 4 bases, and 22 bases lay in between.

The chain recombines TRBV28 with TRBJ1-5; no firm D call. Germline V gene lookup returns CDR1 MDHEN and CDR2 SYDVKM. Deletions cut 7 bases from V and 3 bases from J, with 13 bases between. The CDR3 runs to 14 residues. The CDR3 region is CASISGSVNQPQHF. Written as DNA, the CDR3 is TGTGCCAGCATATCCGGGTCCGTCAATCAGCCCCAGCATTTT.

The genes are TRBV5-1 and TRBJ2-1, with TRBD1 identical over 7 bases. The CDR3 consists of 16 residues. Trimming removed 0 bases from V and 2 bases from J; junction bases left unmatched: 5. The germline V gene encodes CDR1 SGHRS and CDR2 YFSETQ. This chain's CDR3 is CASSLAGGITYNEQFF. Written as DNA, the CDR3 is TGCGCCAGCAGCTTGGCAGGGGGAATAACCTACAATGAGCAGTTCTTC.

The rearrangement joins TRBV6-5 to TRBJ1-2; 10 bases agree with TRBD1. Trimming at V came to 2 bases and at J to 4 bases, leaving 4 bases not matched to a gene. The CDR3 has 15 amino acids. Germline loops: CDR1 MNHEY, CDR2 SVGAGI. Here the CDR3 reads CASSYTRTGGYGYTF. The CDR3 nucleotides are TGTGCCAGCAGTTACACTAGGACAGGGGGCTATGGCTACACCTTC.

This chain connects TRBV10-3 to TRBJ1-2; D perhaps matches TRBD1 (6 bases). Trimming left V 7 bases short and J 3 bases short, with 12 bases between. This CDR3 is built from 13 residues. Germline V lookup: CDR1 ENHRY, CDR2 SYGVKD. CDR3 protein: CAITLDRDYGYTF. Written as DNA, the CDR3 is TGTGCCATCACCTTGGACAGAGACTATGGCTACACCTTC.

The rearrangement links TRBV25-1 to TRBJ2-1, with 9 bases matching TRBD2. The V gene end was trimmed by 2 bases and the J gene end by 9 bases; junction bases not matched to a gene: 8. The length of the CDR3 is 15 residues. Germline V gene sequence: CDR1 MGHDK, CDR2 SYGVNS. CDR3 sequence: CASSESGRLLAEQFF. The CDR3 DNA reads as TGTGCCAGCAGTGAAAGCGGGAGGTTACTAGCTGAGCAGTTCTTC.

This clone has only a few counts. V usage is TRBV19 and J usage is TRBJ1-3, with D unresolved. Germline assignment: CDR1 LNHDA and CDR2 SQIVND (reference sequence). V lost 7 bases, J lost 2 bases, and 6 bases lay in between. The CDR3 contains 12 residues. As DNA, the CDR3 is TGTGCCAGTATAACAGCTGGAAACACCATATATTTT. Amino acid sequence: CASITAGNTIYF.

This chain connects TRBV28 to TRBJ2-7; D possibly corresponds to TRBD1 (6 bases). The CDR3 has 13 residues. From germline, CDR1 is MDHEN and CDR2 SYDVKM. Trimming cost V 6 bases and J 2 bases, with 11 bases left between them. The CDR3 loop is CASRPQGPYEQYF. CDR3 DNA: TGTGCCAGCAGACCACAGGGACCCTACGAGCAGTACTTC.

CDR3: CASSYRTGSSTEAFF. CDR3 nucleotide sequence: TGTGCCAGCAGTTACCGTACGGGGTCGAGCACTGAAGCTTTCTTT. The chain is built from TRBV5-8 and TRBJ1-1; D is unresolved. Germline lookup yields CDR1 SGHTS and CDR2 YDEGEE. The length of the CDR3 is 15 residues. V shed 5 bases and J shed 4 bases, with 18 bases lying between them. The full variable domain, rest sourced from reference TRBV5-8 and TRBJ1-1, is EAGVTQSPTHLIKTRGQQATLRCSPISGHTSVYWYQQALGLGLQFLLWYDEGEERNRGNFPPRFSGRQFPNYSSELNVNALELEDSALYLCASSYRTGSSTEAFFGQGTRLTVV.

The chain carries TRBV6-1 and TRBJ1-5, with D possibly matching TRBD1 (6 bases). This CDR3 spans 17 amino acids. Germline assignment: CDR1 MNHNS and CDR2 SASEGT. Trimming shortened V by 1 base and J by 0 bases, and 13 bases separated the two germline ends. The CDR3: CASSEVPQGYSNQPQHF. CDR3 DNA sequence: TGTGCCAGCAGTGAAGTTCCACAGGGTTATAGCAATCAGCCCCAGCATTTT.

CDR3 amino acids: CASSYKPGNEQYV. CDR3 bases: TGTGCCAGCAGTTACAAGCCGGGTAACGAGCAGTACGTC. The rearrangement uses TRBV6-5 and TRBJ2-7, with D uncertain. Germline V CDR1 and CDR2: MNHEY, SVGAGI. The CDR3 covers 13 residues. Trimming pared 2 bases from V and 5 bases from J, leaving 10 bases between.

In regard to this clone: A junction end diverges from the germline sequence, so it may reflect a read error. The chain combines TRBV18 with TRBJ2-3; possible D gene TRBD2, 6 bases. Germline loops: CDR1 KGHSH, CDR2 LQKENI. The CDR3 totals 12 residues. Written as DNA, the CDR3 is TGTGCCAGCTCAACTAGCATAGATACGCAGTATTTT. It yields the protein CASSTSIDTQYF.

The CDR3 DNA follows: TGTGCCAGTAGTATGGGCAGAACGAACACCGGGGAGCTGTTTTTT. This sequence encodes CASSMGRTNTGELFF. The chain joins TRBV19 to TRBJ2-2, with D uncertain. The V gene lost 3 bases and the J gene lost 0 bases, with 8 bases spanning the gap. The CDR3 totals 15 residues. The germline V gene encodes CDR1 LNHDA and CDR2 SQIVND (reference sequence).

The rearrangement uses TRBV15 and TRBJ2-1; D gene unclear. CDR1 LNHNV and CDR2 YYDKDF come from the germline V gene (reference sequence). V gave up 7 bases and J gave up 8 bases, with 18 bases separating them. The CDR3 length is 14 residues. The CDR3 nucleotides read TGTGCCACCACGTCGGCACAGATTATTTATGAGCAGTTCTTC. Its protein product is CATTSAQIIYEQFF.

The chain joins TRBV29-1 to TRBJ1-5; D is ambiguous. Germline values: CDR1 SQVTM, CDR2 ANQGSEA. This CDR3 contains 11 residues. The V gene lost 7 bases and the J gene lost 6 bases, with 10 bases spanning the gap. The CDR3 sequence is CSAGGPQPQHF. The DNA of the CDR3 is TGCAGCGCTGGAGGCCCTCAGCCCCAGCATTTT.

The genes are TRBV6-2 or TRBV6-3 and TRBJ1-1, with 10 bases aligning to TRBD1. Germline CDR1 is MNHEY and CDR2 is SVGEGT. The V gene end was trimmed by 5 bases and the J gene end by 0 bases; junction bases not matched to a gene: 6. The CDR3 runs to 16 residues. The CDR3 DNA reads as TGTGCCAGCAGTCCCAGGACAGGGGGAATGAACACTGAAGCTTTCTTT. Protein sequence: CASSPRTGGMNTEAFF.

V is TRBV6-5 and J is TRBJ2-5; 7 bases are shared with TRBD2. Germline V gene data show CDR1 as MNHEY and CDR2 as SVGAGI. The CDR3 contains 15 residues. The V segment lost 6 bases and the J segment 5 bases; nucleotides outside the gene matches: 12. CDR3 coding DNA: TGTGCCAGCAGCGCTAGCGGTCCGACCGTTGAGACCCAGTACTTC. It yields the protein CASSASGPTVETQYF.